These 17 T cell receptor beta chains share one sample of origin, sequenced in a study of blood T cell repertoires in COVID-19. Assay used: immunoSEQ multiplex PCR; TCRdb lists only in-frame clones, some missing. The table records roughly 100,000 clones, just under 95% of them present only once. Material for sequencing was peripheral blood. The source is a woman in her fifties or sixties with COVID-19, enrolled during active disease.

The chain is built from TRBV10-2 and TRBJ2-1, with 14 bases aligning to TRBD2. V gave up 3 bases and J gave up 5 bases; unmatched junction bases: 12. The CDR3 sequence is 19 residues long. CDR1 and CDR2 from the germline V gene are WSHSY and SAAADI. The CDR3 sequence: CASSDPWTSGGPGNNEQFF. The CDR3 DNA reads TGCGCCAGCAGTGACCCTTGGACTAGCGGGGGGCCAGGCAACAATGAGCAGTTCTTC.

The rearrangement uses TRBV21-1 and TRBJ2-7; TRBD2 is the table's D call and was not checked against the DNA. TRBV21-1 is a recognized pseudogene. The CDR3 runs 15 residues. CDR3 nucleotides: TGTGCCAGCAGCCCTGGGGGGGAATACTCCTACGAGCAGTACGTC. Residues: CASSPGGEYSYEQYV.

V is TRBV5-5 and J is TRBJ1-5; 10 bases line up with TRBD1. V shed 5 bases and J 1 base; nucleotides not matched to a gene: 6. CDR1 is SGHKS and CDR2 is YYEKEE in the germline V gene (reference sequence). This CDR3 is 16 amino acids long. The CDR3, as DNA: TGTGCCAGCAGTTCTGGGACAGGGGTGAGCAATCAGCCCCAGCATTTT. Translated, it gives CASSSGTGVSNQPQHF.

V usage is TRBV7-2 and J usage is TRBJ1-2; weak D call: TRBD1 (6 bases). The V gene's germline CDR1 is SGHTA and CDR2 FQGNSA. V lost 5 bases to trimming and J lost 3 bases, with 13 bases between them. The length of the CDR3 is 14 residues. CDR3 loop: CASSRGTAYYGYTF. In DNA form, the CDR3 reads TGTGCCAGCAGCAGGGGGACGGCCTACTATGGCTACACCTTC. The variable domain in full, completed from reference TRBV7-2 and TRBJ1-2, reads GAGVSQSPSNKVTEKGKDVELRCDPISGHTALYWYRQSLGQGLEFLIYFQGNSAPDKSGLPSDRFSAERTGGSVSTLTIQRTQQEDSAVYLCASSRGTAYYGYTFGSGTRLTVV.

The rearrangement joins TRBV7-9 to TRBJ1-1; a weak D match, TRBD1 (6 bases). The CDR3 length is 15 residues. V was clipped by 4 bases and J by 4 bases, with 16 bases between them. Germline V gene sequence: CDR1 SEHNR, CDR2 FQNEAQ (reference sequence). The CDR3 DNA sequence: TGTGCCAGCAGCTCAGATACAAGGGGGAGCACTGAAGCTTTCTTT. It yields the protein CASSSDTRGSTEAFF.

The rearrangement joins TRBV2 to TRBJ1-2; 7 positions agree with TRBD1. This CDR3 has 13 residues. V shed 10 bases and J 4 bases; nucleotides not matched to a gene: 9. CDR1 SNHLY and CDR2 FYNNEI come from the germline V gene. The CDR3 nucleotides are TGTGCCACCCCAGGGGGGCCCGGCTATGGCTACACCTTC. The encoded protein is CATPGGPGYGYTF. Drawing the rest from reference TRBV2 and TRBJ1-2, the complete variable domain is EPEVTQTPSHQVTQMGQEVILRCVPISNHLYFYWYRQILGQKVEFLVSFYNNEISEKSEIFDDQFSVERPDGSNFTLKIRSTKLEDSAMYFCATPGGPGYGYTFGSGTRLTVV.

This chain connects TRBV10-3 to TRBJ1-3, with D possibly TRBD1 on 5 matching bases. The ends were cut back, 4 bases at V and 0 bases at J, with 13 bases in the middle. The CDR3 runs to 16 residues. In germline, CDR1 is ENHRY, CDR2 SYGVKD. CDR3 sequence (DNA): TGTGCCATCAGTGCCCCCTCCACAGGCTCTGGAAACACCATATATTTT. Translating gives CAISAPSTGSGNTIYF.

The chain uses TRBV25-1 and TRBJ2-2; no clear D. The CDR3 covers 15 residues. CDR1 and CDR2 (germline): MGHDK, SYGVNS. Trimming shortened V by 6 bases and J by 1 base, and 12 bases separated the two germline ends. Here the CDR3 DNA reads TGTGCCAGCAGCCCTATTCGAGGGAACACCGGGGAGCTGTTTTTT. This sequence encodes CASSPIRGNTGELFF.

This clone has a handful of counts. Other DNA variants within this sample encode the same CDR3. This sequence joins TRBV19 and TRBJ1-5, with D unresolved. Germline V gene lookup returns CDR1 LNHDA and CDR2 SQIVND (reference sequence). Between the trimmed V and J ends, which lost 3 bases and 6 bases, there was a span of 6 bases. The length of the CDR3 is 12 residues. Written as DNA, the CDR3 is TGTGCCAGTAGTATCCGGGGTCAGCCCCAGCATTTT. It is translated as CASSIRGQPQHF. The full variable domain, with the rest looked up from reference TRBV19 and TRBJ1-5, is DGGITQSPKYLFRKEGQNVTLSCEQNLNHDAMYWYRQDPGQGLRLIYYSQIVNDFQKGDIAEGYSVSREKKESFPLTVTSAQKNPTAFYLCASSIRGQPQHFGDGTRLSIL.

The gene calls are TRBV27 and TRBJ2-3, with D tentatively TRBD1 (6 bases). V was shortened by 6 bases and J by 10 bases, with 23 bases between the two germline ends. The CDR3 is 15 amino acids. Germline V gene sequence: CDR1 MNHEY, CDR2 SMNVEV (reference sequence). CDR3 nucleotides: TGTGCCAGCAGCTACCAGGGGTGGGCAGGGTCAGCGCAGTATTTT. Translation: CASSYQGWAGSAQYF.

The chain combines TRBV28 with TRBJ1-6; 7 nucleotides align to TRBD1. V dropped 2 bases and J dropped 9; count of bases not matched to a gene: 7. This CDR3 contains 15 residues. Germline CDR1 MDHEN, CDR2 SYDVKM. The CDR3 nucleotides read TGTGCCAGCAGTTTAGAGGCAGGGGGTAGTTCACCCCTCCACTTT. Translated, it gives CASSLEAGGSSPLHF.

V and J are TRBV7-9 and TRBJ1-4; D is possibly TRBD1 (5 bases). In germline, CDR1 is SEHNR, CDR2 FQNEAQ (reference sequence). V dropped 6 bases and J dropped 6 bases, with 17 bases sitting between them. The CDR3 is made up of 15 amino acids. The CDR3 here is CASSPRPRGDEKLFF. The CDR3 nucleotides read TGTGCCAGCAGTCCCAGACCTAGGGGTGATGAAAAACTGTTTTTT.

The rearrangement links TRBV14 to TRBJ1-3, with unresolved D. Germline CDR1 is SGHDN and CDR2 is FVKESK. CDR3 length: 16 amino acids. Trimming took off 1 base at V and 0 bases at J, with 10 bases between the two ends. CDR3 sequence reads: CASSQGSVISGNTIYF. In DNA form, the CDR3 reads TGTGCCAGCAGCCAAGGATCGGTTATCTCTGGAAACACCATATATTTT.

About this clone itself: Relative to the germline gene, one junction end is altered; a read error may explain this. The chain couples TRBV5-1 to TRBJ2-2; D might be TRBD1 (6 bases). Germline V CDR1 and CDR2: SGHRS, YFSETQ. The CDR3 extends over 15 amino acids. The CDR3 DNA sequence: TGCGCCAGCACCTTGCAACTTGGGACATCCGGGGAGCTGTTTTTT. Its translation is CASTLQLGTSGELFF.

The chain recombines TRBV9 with TRBJ1-5, with 7 bases lining up with TRBD1. V shed 4 bases and J 0 bases; nucleotides not matched to a gene: 4. This CDR3 is 15 amino acids long. Per the germline V gene, CDR1 is SGDLS and CDR2 is YYNGEE. The CDR3 is CASSPRDSSNQPQHF. CDR3 nucleotide sequence: TGTGCCAGCAGCCCTCGGGACAGTAGCAATCAGCCCCAGCATTTT.

V is TRBV6-5 and J is TRBJ1-6, with unresolved D. Trimming stripped 8 bases from V and 7 bases from J, with 9 bases between. The CDR3 loop spans 12 amino acids. Per the germline V gene, CDR1 is MNHEY and CDR2 is SVGAGI. This chain's CDR3 is CASVTLNSPLHF. The CDR3 DNA reads as TGTGCCAGCGTAACTCTAAATTCACCCCTCCACTTT.

The gene calls are TRBV3-1 (or the pseudogene TRBV3-2) and TRBJ1-2; D is undetermined. V was shortened by 3 bases and J by 5 bases, with 13 bases between the two germline ends. Germline V gene lookup returns CDR1 LGHDT and CDR2 YNNKEL (reference sequence). CDR3 size: 14 residues. CDR3 sequence reads: CASSQFHGAYGYTF. The CDR3 DNA is TGTGCCAGCAGCCAGTTCCATGGAGCATATGGCTACACCTTC.